The 25 T cell receptor beta chains listed next were all sequenced from one sample in a study of cytomegalovirus exposure and HLA in healthy donors. Vbeta (60) and Jbeta (13) primers were used in the PCR. Data came from immunoSEQ multiplex PCR; TCRdb stores just in-frame clones and leaves some out. Recorded here are just over 200,000 clones; the top ten clones represent over 0.95%. Sequenced material: PBMCs. The receptors were sampled from a girl aged 2-10 years in good health and CMV-seropositive.

J is TRBJ2-1 and V is TRBV7-9, with 14 bases fitting TRBD2. This CDR3 is 15 amino acids long. J lost 8 bases, V lost 2 bases, and 2 bases had no gene match. Germline-derived CDR1 and CDR2 are SEHNR and FQNEAQ (reference sequence). DNA of the CDR3: TGTGCCAGCAGCTTACTGGGACTAGCGGGAGATGAGCAGTTCTTC. It is translated as CASSLLGLAGDEQFF.

V and J are TRBV10-3 and TRBJ2-2, with 11 bases fitting TRBD2. The CDR3 is 17 amino acids. V was clipped by 6 bases and J by 6 bases; unmatched bases: 12. Germline V CDR1 and CDR2: ENHRY, SYGVKD. Written as DNA, the CDR3 is TGTGCCATCAGGAGCGAGGGGACTAGCGGAGGGGCCGGGGAGCTGTTTTTT. It yields the protein CAIRSEGTSGGAGELFF.

The chain has TRBV29-1 and TRBJ2-2; 8 bases are shared with TRBD1. The CDR3 covers 14 residues. V was pared by 5 bases and J by 5 bases, with 7 bases of the junction left unmatched. CDR1 is SQVTM, CDR2 ANQGSEA, per germline. The DNA for the CDR3 is TGCAGCGTTCTAGGACAGGGTTGGACCGGGGAGCTGTTTTTT. Its translation is CSVLGQGWTGELFF.

The chain employs TRBV10-3 and TRBJ2-1, with TRBD2 matching 7 bases. CDR3 length equals 13 residues. Germline V gene sequence: CDR1 ENHRY, CDR2 SYGVKD. V dropped 5 bases and J dropped 10; count of bases not matched to a gene: 8. CDR3 in amino acids: CAISNGLVPEQFF. The CDR3 DNA reads TGTGCCATCAGTAATGGACTAGTCCCAGAGCAGTTCTTC.

This rearrangement joins TRBV7-9 to TRBJ2-1; no clear D gene. V was pared by 3 bases and J by 8 bases, with 8 bases between. Germline V gene lookup returns CDR1 SEHNR and CDR2 FQNEAQ (reference sequence). The CDR3 length is 12 residues. Here the CDR3 DNA reads TGTGCCAGCAGCTTCGTGGCTGATGAGCAGTTCTTC. Residues: CASSFVADEQFF.

The chain's CDR3 is CASSFQGAREKLFF. The CDR3 DNA is TGTGCCAGCAGTTTTCAGGGGGCGCGTGAAAAACTGTTTTTT. The chain joins TRBV28 to TRBJ1-4, with 8 nucleotides matching TRBD1. The trim removed 3 bases at V and 7 bases at J, leaving 4 bases unmatched. The V gene's germline CDR1 is MDHEN and CDR2 SYDVKM. The CDR3 loop spans 14 amino acids.

The V gene is TRBV5-4, the J gene TRBJ2-2; 9 bases align to TRBD2. With 4 bases clipped from V and 2 bases from J, the junction kept 6 bases outside the gene matches. Germline loops: CDR1 SGHNT, CDR2 YYREEE (reference sequence). CDR3 length equals 16 residues. The CDR3 DNA follows: TGTGCCAGCAGCGTGTCTAGCGGGACTAACACCGGGGAGCTGTTTTTT. It specifies CASSVSSGTNTGELFF.

The chain recombines TRBV7-9 with TRBJ1-3; D call uncertain. CDR1 SEHNR and CDR2 FQNEAQ come from the germline V gene (reference sequence). This CDR3 has 17 amino acids. V was pared by 5 bases and J by 0 bases, with 17 bases between. This chain's CDR3 is CASSLGLDGASGNTIYF. The CDR3 region has the DNA TGTGCCAGCAGCCTCGGACTGGACGGAGCCTCTGGAAACACCATATATTTT.

CDR3 DNA: TGTGCCAGCAGCTTGATAGGGGGAACTAGAGATACGCAGTATTTT. This gives the protein CASSLIGGTRDTQYF. The rearrangement links TRBV7-9 to TRBJ2-3; a possible D gene is TRBD1 (6 bases). Germline CDR1 is SEHNR and CDR2 is FQNEAQ (reference sequence). The CDR3 spans 15 residues. V was clipped by 3 bases and J by 5 bases, with 15 bases between them. Supplemented by reference TRBV7-9 and TRBJ2-3, the full variable domain reads DTGVSQNPRHKITKRGQNVTFRCDPISEHNRLYWYRQTLGQGPEFLTYFQNEAQLEKSRLLSDRFSAERPKGSFSTLEIQRTEQGDSAMYLCASSLIGGTRDTQYFGPGTRLTVL.

The chain is built from TRBV30 and TRBJ1-1; tentative D call: TRBD1 (5 bases). Germline CDR1 and CDR2: GTSNPN and SVGIG (reference sequence). The CDR3 extends over 14 amino acids. V was clipped by 4 bases and J by 4 bases, with 16 bases between them. The CDR3 sequence is CAWTRGGEVTEAFF. The CDR3 region has the DNA TGTGCCTGGACCCGCGGGGGTGAAGTCACTGAAGCTTTCTTT. Combining the CDR3 with reference TRBV30 and TRBJ1-1 gives the whole variable domain SQTIHQWPATLVQPVGSPLSLECTVEGTSNPNLYWYRQAAGRGLQLLFYSVGIGQISSEVPQNLSASRPQDRQFILSSKKLLLSDSGFYLCAWTRGGEVTEAFFGQGTRLTVV.

The chain couples TRBV28 to TRBJ2-2; D perhaps matches TRBD1 (6 bases). V shed 5 bases and J shed 4 bases, with 14 bases lying between them. The length of the CDR3 is 15 residues. CDR1 is MDHEN, CDR2 SYDVKM, per germline. The CDR3, as DNA: TGTGCCAGCAGTCACCAGACAGGAGGCACCGGGGAGCTGTTTTTT. The encoded protein is CASSHQTGGTGELFF. Supplemented by reference TRBV28 and TRBJ2-2, the full variable domain reads DVKVTQSSRYLVKRTGEKVFLECVQDMDHENMFWYRQDPGLGLRLIYFSYDVKMKEKGDIPEGYSVSREKKERFSLILESASTNQTSMYLCASSHQTGGTGELFFGEGSRLTVL.

J is TRBJ2-3 and V is TRBV2; TRBD1 might be the D (5 bases). Deletions cut 9 bases from V and 6 bases from J, with 13 bases between. The CDR3 is made up of 12 amino acids. Germline V gives CDR1 SNHLY, CDR2 FYNNEI. CDR3 residues: CARGRRADTQYF. In DNA, the CDR3 is TGTGCCAGGGGTCGCAGGGCGGATACGCAGTATTTT.

The rearrangement uses TRBV6-5 and TRBJ2-3; 9 bases map to TRBD1. The CDR3 covers 16 residues. J lost 4 bases, V lost 0 bases, and 5 bases had no gene match. Germline values: CDR1 MNHEY, CDR2 SVGAGI. For the CDR3, the DNA is TGTGCCAGCAGTTACTCACCGGGACAGGGAGCAGATACGCAGTATTTT. Translated: CASSYSPGQGADTQYF.

The chain combines TRBV9 with TRBJ2-5; D might be TRBD2 (6 bases). TRBJ2-7 matches the DNA end more closely, so the J call is doubtful. Germline lookup yields CDR1 SGDLS and CDR2 YYNGEE. The CDR3 totals 14 residues. The DNA for the CDR3 is TGTGCCAGCAGCGTAGATAGCGGATCCTACGAGCAGTACTTC. Its protein is CASSVDSGSYEQYF.

The rearrangement uses TRBV5-1 and TRBJ1-1; D ambiguous. The germline gives CDR1 SGHRS, CDR2 YFSETQ. This CDR3 spans 14 amino acids. Trimming removed 4 bases at V and 4 bases at J, with 14 bases between. CDR3 loop: CASSPNSPGTEAFF. DNA for the CDR3: TGCGCCAGCAGCCCCAACAGCCCCGGCACTGAAGCTTTCTTT.

This sequence joins TRBV29-1 and TRBJ2-7; TRBD2 matches 7 bases. This CDR3 region has 14 residues. The trim removed 1 base at V and 7 bases at J, leaving 10 bases unmatched. From germline, CDR1 is SQVTM and CDR2 ANQGSEA. The CDR3 spells CSVEGPSREGEQYF. The CDR3 DNA reads TGCAGCGTTGAAGGTCCTAGCAGGGAGGGGGAGCAGTACTTC.

The gene calls are TRBV28 and TRBJ2-1; a possible D gene is TRBD2 (6 bases). Germline CDR1 reads MDHEN; CDR2 reads SYDVKM. This CDR3 has 14 residues. Trimming stripped 6 bases from V and 5 bases from J, with 14 bases between. The CDR3 DNA follows: TGTGCCAGCAGGATTCCGGGACTCCACAATGAGCAGTTCTTC. Translating it yields CASRIPGLHNEQFF.

The J gene is TRBJ1-3, the V gene TRBV27; TRBD1 matches 8 bases. Germline V gene lookup returns CDR1 MNHEY and CDR2 SMNVEV (reference sequence). The J segment lost 2 bases and the V segment lost 4 bases, leaving 7 bases of the junction unmatched. The CDR3 contains 16 residues. The CDR3 spells CASSSDRGYPGNTIYF. The CDR3, as DNA: TGTGCCAGCAGTTCCGACAGGGGCTACCCTGGAAACACCATATATTTT.

The chain uses TRBV9 and TRBJ2-7; 9 nucleotides match TRBD1. The CDR3 sequence is 17 residues long. The junction had 13 bases not matched to a gene; V was cut back by 0 bases and J by 6 bases. CDR1 SGDLS and CDR2 YYNGEE come from the germline V gene. The CDR3 reads CASSVDPGQGLQREQYF. For the CDR3, the DNA is TGTGCCAGCAGCGTAGACCCGGGACAGGGTCTACAGCGCGAGCAGTACTTC.

The V and J genes are TRBV5-6 and TRBJ1-4, with 10 bases aligning to TRBD1. There are 16 residues in the CDR3. V lost 5 bases, J lost 0 bases, and 4 bases stayed unmatched. CDR1 is SGHDT, CDR2 YYEEEE, per germline. CDR3 nucleotides: TGTGCCAGCAGATCCGGGACAGGGGCAACTAATGAAAAACTGTTTTTT. Its translation: CASRSGTGATNEKLFF.

This sequence joins TRBV10-2 and TRBJ2-7, with TRBD2 matching over 10 bases. Germline V CDR1 and CDR2: WSHSY, SAAADI. The ends lost 0 bases at V and 4 bases at J; junction bases unmatched: 9. The length of the CDR3 is 17 residues. CDR3 sequence (DNA): TGCGCCAGCAGTGAGTCGAGTTTACTAGCGGGATCATACGAGCAGTACTTC. Protein product: CASSESSLLAGSYEQYF.

This rearrangement joins TRBV20-1 to TRBJ2-7, with 7 bases matching TRBD1. CDR3 length: 11 amino acids. The V gene end was trimmed by 4 bases and the J gene end by 4 bases; junction bases not matched to a gene: 1. CDR1 DFQATT and CDR2 SNEGSKA come from the germline V gene (reference sequence). CDR3 DNA: TGCAGTGCTATGACAGGGTACGAGCAGTACTTC. Protein: CSAMTGYEQYF.

This chain joins TRBV6-1 and TRBJ1-1; TRBD1 might be the D (6 bases). The V gene's germline CDR1 is MNHNS and CDR2 SASEGT. The CDR3 has 16 residues. Deletions cut 2 bases from V and 4 bases from J, with 17 bases between. CDR3 sequence: CASSERDIALSTEAFF. CDR3 coding DNA: TGTGCCAGCAGTGAAAGGGACATAGCGCTTAGCACTGAAGCTTTCTTT.

This chain uses TRBV7-2 with TRBJ2-2, with 10 bases that match TRBD2. In germline, CDR1 is SGHTA, CDR2 FQGNSA. The CDR3 consists of 17 residues. V gave up 4 bases and J gave up 5 bases; unmatched junction bases: 10. The CDR3 DNA is TGTGCCAGCAGCTACCCAGCGGGAGGGGTCAGGACCGGGGAGCTGTTTTTT. Its protein is CASSYPAGGVRTGELFF. Full variable domain (remainder filled in from reference TRBV7-2 and TRBJ2-2): GAGVSQSPSNKVTEKGKDVELRCDPISGHTALYWYRQSLGQGLEFLIYFQGNSAPDKSGLPSDRFSAERTGGSVSTLTIQRTQQEDSAVYLCASSYPAGGVRTGELFFGEGSRLTVL.

This chain uses TRBV27 with TRBJ1-5; 8 bases match TRBD1. Germline lookup yields CDR1 MNHEY and CDR2 SMNVEV (reference sequence). Trimming at V came to 5 bases and at J to 6 bases, leaving 12 bases not matched to a gene. This CDR3 has 16 residues. Written as DNA, the CDR3 is TGTGCCAGCAGTATCATCGACAGGGGAGCGCTTCAGCCCCAGCATTTT. Amino acid sequence: CASSIIDRGALQPQHF.